This T cell receptor beta chain appears in the sequencing data of a study of PD-L1 blockade in urothelial cancer. The assay was immunoSEQ multiplex PCR, and TCRdb's table has in-frame clones only and misses some. In the table there are nearly 45,000 clones, roughly 84% of which are singletons. This clone was seen a handful of times. Time point noted: pretreatment peripheral blood. V shed 2 bases and J shed 6 bases, with 11 bases lying between them. Germline V gene lookup returns CDR1 MNHEY and CDR2 SVGAGI. The CDR3 has 14 residues. The sample was PBMCs, taken around atezolizumab (anti-PD-L1) treatment. This receptor was identified in a donor aged 40 or over with urothelial cancer. The chain carries TRBV6-5 and TRBJ1-5; D uncertain. CDR3 residues: CASSYGRDGQPQHF. The CDR3 region has the DNA TGTGCCAGCAGTTACGGGAGGGATGGTCAGCCCCAGCATTTT.